These 14 T cell receptor beta chains were sequenced from one sample in a study of T cell changes during pregnancy in multiple sclerosis (dated by TCRdb to 2018 to 2020). Libraries were made using the immunoSEQ multiplex PCR assay. TCRdb mirrors the immuneACCESS table, restricted to in-frame sequences. Some clones are absent from its copies; in checked studies, under half trace to an unresolved V gene, and the reason for the others is unknown. A total of just under 45,000 clones appear in this sample, approximately 96% of them only once. About 0.92% of the sample comes from the top ten. This specimen consisted of peripheral blood, obtained in the second trimester of pregnancy. These TCRs come from a female donor with multiple sclerosis, enrolled in a pregnancy study.

V gene TRBV7-2 combines with J gene TRBJ2-1, with D perhaps TRBD2 (5 bases). Germline CDR1 reads SGHTA; CDR2 reads FQGNSA. The CDR3 contains 16 residues. V lost 2 bases and J 8 bases, leaving 19 bases between the germline ends. This CDR3 is CASSLNPSLSSDEQFF. DNA for the CDR3: TGTGCCAGCAGCTTAAACCCTAGCCTTTCCTCGGATGAGCAGTTCTTC.

The chain links TRBV7-2 to TRBJ2-2; 10 bases are shared with TRBD1. Losses at the gene ends were 1 base for V and 6 bases for J; bases not matched to a gene: 2. This CDR3 contains 15 residues. Germline assignment: CDR1 SGHTA and CDR2 FQGNSA. As DNA, the CDR3 is TGTGCCAGCAGCTTAGGGACAGGGGGATCCGGGGAGCTGTTTTTT. Translating it yields CASSLGTGGSGELFF.

The rearrangement links TRBV7-3 to TRBJ2-1; 9 bases line up with TRBD2. Per germline, CDR1 SGHTA and CDR2 FQGTGA. There are 16 residues in the CDR3. With V trimmed by 1 base and J by 7 bases, 8 bases remained unmatched. In DNA form, the CDR3 reads TGTGCCAGCAGCTTAATGGGGAGCGGGGGGCCAAATGAGCAGTTCTTC. Its protein product is CASSLMGSGGPNEQFF.

V gene TRBV2 combines with J gene TRBJ1-1; possible D gene TRBD1, 5 bases. The CDR3 runs to 15 residues. Germline V lookup: CDR1 SNHLY, CDR2 FYNNEI. The V end was cut by 6 bases, the J end by 4 bases, with 18 bases between. The CDR3: CASRPGGRVGTEAFF. The CDR3 DNA follows: TGTGCCAGCAGGCCCGGGGGTCGGGTGGGCACTGAAGCTTTCTTT.

A single count supports this clone. The gene calls are TRBV6-1 and TRBJ2-3; 8 bases agree with TRBD2. Unmatched junction bases numbered 11, after V lost 7 bases and J lost 5 bases. The CDR3 runs 15 residues. Germline V gene sequence: CDR1 MNHNS, CDR2 SASEGT. For the CDR3, the DNA is TGTGCCAGCAACCTTCACGGGAGGGCCGTAGATACGCAGTATTTT. Protein: CASNLHGRAVDTQYF.

V gene TRBV7-9 combines with J gene TRBJ1-2; D gene unclear. V lost 2 bases and J 4 bases, leaving 8 bases between the germline ends. This CDR3 has 13 amino acids. Germline V gives CDR1 SEHNR, CDR2 FQNEAQ (reference sequence). CDR3 nucleotide sequence: TGTGCCAGCAGCTTAATGGGAGTCTATGGCTACACCTTC. Residues: CASSLMGVYGYTF. The whole variable domain, filled in from reference TRBV7-9 and TRBJ1-2, reads DTGVSQNPRHKITKRGQNVTFRCDPISEHNRLYWYRQTLGQGPEFLTYFQNEAQLEKSRLLSDRFSAERPKGSFSTLEIQRTEQGDSAMYLCASSLMGVYGYTFGSGTRLTVV.

This chain links TRBV28 with TRBJ2-3; the D is unclear. CDR1 is MDHEN, CDR2 SYDVKM, per germline. V gave up 3 bases and J gave up 5 bases, with 18 bases separating them. This CDR3 is 16 amino acids long. CDR3 DNA: TGTGCCAGCAGTTTTGGTCAGGCCGCCCTCCAAGATACGCAGTATTTT. Translating it yields CASSFGQAALQDTQYF.

V and J are TRBV6-1 and TRBJ1-3; D is undetermined. Per the germline V gene, CDR1 is MNHNS and CDR2 is SASEGT. This CDR3 comprises 15 residues. V lost 1 base and J 4 bases, leaving 11 bases between the germline ends. CDR3 nucleotides: TGTGCCAGCAGTGAAGGCGGGATGAGCGGAAACACCATATATTTT. It encodes CASSEGGMSGNTIYF.

The chain combines TRBV7-3 with TRBJ2-2, with TRBD2 matching 8 bases. Trimming at V came to 4 bases and at J to 7 bases, leaving 5 bases not matched to a gene. CDR1 SGHTA and CDR2 FQGTGA come from the germline V gene. The CDR3 is made up of 14 amino acids. The CDR3: CASSSGGVGGELFF. The DNA for the CDR3 is TGTGCCAGCAGCTCCGGGGGGGTTGGCGGGGAGCTGTTTTTT.

The rearrangement joins TRBV7-3 to TRBJ2-1; 7 bases align to TRBD1. This CDR3 spans 15 amino acids. Germline CDR1 SGHTA, CDR2 FQGTGA. Unmatched junction bases numbered 12, after V lost 5 bases and J lost 8 bases. The chain's CDR3 is CASSVQGVVTHEQFF. CDR3 nucleotide sequence: TGTGCCAGCAGCGTTCAGGGGGTAGTTACCCATGAGCAGTTCTTC.

The CDR3 region is CASSMRGHGYGYTF. Here the CDR3 DNA reads TGCGCCAGCAGTATGAGGGGGCATGGCTATGGCTACACCTTC. This chain links TRBV5-1 with TRBJ1-2; 7 nucleotides match TRBD1. J lost 4 bases, V lost 5 bases, and 8 bases had no gene match. CDR3 length equals 14 residues. Germline CDR1 SGHRS, CDR2 YFSETQ.

The rearrangement links TRBV7-2 to TRBJ2-7, with D tentatively TRBD1 (6 bases). In germline, CDR1 is SGHTA, CDR2 FQGNSA. The CDR3 is 14 amino acids. The V gene lost 3 bases and the J gene lost 2 bases, with 11 bases spanning the gap. The CDR3 DNA reads as TGTGCCAGCAGCTTGTCAGGGGCTCCCTACGAGCAGTACTTC. Residues: CASSLSGAPYEQYF.

The rearrangement uses TRBV6-1 and TRBJ2-4; 7 nucleotides agree with TRBD2. V lost 4 bases, J lost 7 bases, and 10 bases stayed unmatched. CDR3 length: 15 amino acids. Germline V gives CDR1 MNHNS, CDR2 SASEGT. The CDR3 DNA reads as TGTGCCAGCAGTGTAACTAGCGCGAATAGGAACATTCAGTACTTC. Protein sequence: CASSVTSANRNIQYF.

V and J are TRBV29-1 and TRBJ2-7; TRBD2 aligns across 14 bases. There are 14 residues in the CDR3. The trim removed 6 bases at V and 7 bases at J, leaving 8 bases unmatched. Germline lookup yields CDR1 SQVTM and CDR2 ANQGSEA. CDR3 in DNA: TGCAGCGTAGCCGGGACTAGCGGGGGCTTTGAGCAGTACTTC. Protein: CSVAGTSGGFEQYF.